The clone carrying this T cell receptor (beta chain) was seen only once. This record comes from a study of cytomegalovirus exposure and HLA in healthy donors. 60 Vbeta and 13 Jbeta primers were used in PCR. Sequencing used immunoSEQ multiplex PCR; TCRdb keeps in-frame clones, though not all of them. The sample records 65,000 to 100,000 clones, around 75% being singletons. V was trimmed by 1 base and J by 7 bases, leaving 13 bases between them. This CDR3 is built from 14 residues. Germline-derived CDR1 and CDR2 are SGHTA and FQGNSA. The sample was PBMCs. The chain joins TRBV7-2 to TRBJ1-1, with D unclear. The source is a man in his forties in good health and CMV-seronegative. The CDR3 here is CASSLGGGSDEAFF. Written as DNA, the CDR3 is TGTGCCAGCAGCTTAGGGGGAGGGTCAGATGAAGCTTTCTTT.